This TCR beta chain was recovered during a study of PD-L1 blockade in urothelial cancer. CDR3 size: 16 residues. Germline V lookup: CDR1 SGDLS, CDR2 YYNGEE. Germline trimming cut 4 bases from V and 3 bases from J; bases unmatched to any gene: 11. Sample contribution per patient ranged from 1 to 8, covering pretreatment and on-treatment. Using immunoSEQ multiplex PCR, the repertoire was profiled, and TCRdb retains in-frame clones only, with some absent. The sample includes approximately 71,000 clones, around 90% of them seen just once. The sample here was PBMCs, taken around atezolizumab (anti-PD-L1) treatment. This TCR was recovered from a man aged 55 to 70 with urothelial cancer. V is TRBV9 and J is TRBJ2-3; 7 bases are shared with TRBD2. DNA for the CDR3: TGTGCCAGCAGCCATGGGACTAACTTTAAAACAGATACGCAGTATTTT. This encodes CASSHGTNFKTDTQYF.